This is a list of T cell receptor beta chains from one sample in a study of cytomegalovirus exposure and HLA in healthy donors. The data were produced by immunoSEQ multiplex PCR, yet TCRdb's version contains in-frame clones alone and is incomplete. The sample lists 90,000 to 120,000 clones, under 80% occurring once. The sample comprised PBMCs. These receptors were taken from a woman between 50 and 59 years old in good health and CMV-seropositive. Each CDR3 is given with its conserved first and last residue. The D gene is left open where the match is weak. Not every row has a clone size; where given, it reads once, few, many or a size class.

J	size	D	V	DNA	CDR3
TRBJ1-1	.	TRBD1	TRBV13	TGTGCCAGCAGCTTGGCGGCTGGGGACAGGGAGGGGATAATAGGCACTGAAGCTTTCTTT	CASSLAAGDREGIIGTEAFF
TRBJ2-3	.	TRBD2	TRBV6-1	TGTGCCAGCAGTGGGAGATGGGGAGGGGGCACAGATACGCAGTATTTT	CASSGRWGGGTDTQYF
TRBJ2-7	.	TRBD2	TRBV9	TGTGCCAGCAGCCCTAGCGGGAGCATTATGTACGAGCAGTACTTC	CASSPSGSIMYEQYF
TRBJ1-1	.	.	TRBV19	TGTGCCAGTAGTTCGGGCGGGACTGAAGCTTTCTTT	CASSSGGTEAFF
TRBJ2-7	.	.	TRBV4-2	TGTGCCAGCAGCCCCCCCGGAGGTTACGAGCAGTACTTC	CASSPPGGYEQYF
TRBJ2-1	.	.	TRBV11-3	TGTGCCAGCAGCTTGGAGGGCTCCTACAATGAGCAGTTCTTC	CASSLEGSYNEQFF
TRBJ1-1	.	.	TRBV21-1	TGTGCCAGCAGCACCAGCAGGGACAGTAAGAACACTGAAGCTTTCTTT	CASSTSRDSKNTEAFF
TRBJ2-2	.	.	TRBV6-5	TGTGCCAGCAGTACACGCAGGGGTACCGGGGAGCTGTTTTTT	CASSTRRGTGELFF
TRBJ2-5	.	TRBD2	TRBV6-5	TGTGCCAGCAACGCAAGGGAGGGAGAGACCCAGTACTTC	CASNAREGETQYF
TRBJ2-1	once	TRBD1	TRBV19	TGTGCCAGTAGTATGAGCGGCAGGGGGTTGGGTGGTGAGCAGTTCTTC	CASSMSGRGLGGEQFF
TRBJ2-4	.	.	TRBV4-1	TGCGCCAGCAGCCAAGGTGGTGGAGTTACCAAAAACATTCAGTACTTC	CASSQGGGVTKNIQYF
TRBJ1-1	.	.	TRBV30	TGTGCCTGGAGTGTTAGGAACACTGAAGCTTTCTTT	CAWSVRNTEAFF
TRBJ1-4	.	TRBD1	TRBV19	TGTGCCAGTAGTGAACGACAGGGACAGTTAACTAATGAAAAACTGTTTTTT	CASSERQGQLTNEKLFF
TRBJ2-7	.	.	TRBV7-8	TGTGCCAGCAGCTTCGATGGACAGAACTACGAGCAGTACTTC	CASSFDGQNYEQYF
TRBJ1-1	.	.	TRBV29-1	TGCAGCGTTGCACAGCAGAACACTGAAGCTTTCTTT	CSVAQQNTEAFF
TRBJ1-1	.	.	TRBV9	TGTGCCAGCAGCGTAGGCCGGGGCACTGAAGCTTTCTTT	CASSVGRGTEAFF
TRBJ1-2	once	TRBD1	TRBV7-8	TGTGCCAGCAGCTTAGATCGGACAGGGGACTATGGCTACACCTTC	CASSLDRTGDYGYTF
TRBJ2-2	.	TRBD1	TRBV11-2	TGTGCCAGCAGCTTACCCCCCCTAGGGCAGGGGGCGGTCACCGGGGAGCTGTTTTTT	CASSLPPLGQGAVTGELFF
TRBJ2-3	.	TRBD2	TRBV7-9	TGTTCCAGCAGTAAAGCGGGGGAGATCACAGATACGCAGTATTTT	CSSSKAGEITDTQYF
TRBJ1-2	.	.	TRBV19	TGTGCCAGTAGTAACACCAACTATGGCTACACCTTC	CASSNTNYGYTF
TRBJ1-1	.	.	TRBV13	TGTGCCAGCAGCTACAAGGGGGAAGGCACTGAAGCTTTCTTT	CASSYKGEGTEAFF
TRBJ1-6	.	.	TRBV19	TGTGCCAGTAGTATAGGACTAATCAAAGTGAATTCACCCCTCCACTTT	CASSIGLIKVNSPLHF